Here is one T cell receptor (gamma chain) with its context. Its antigen remains unknown. The junction and the germline gene differ at one end; a read error may be behind it. The CDR3 spans 14 residues. Germline CDR1 reads VTNTFY; CDR2 reads YDVSTARD (reference sequence). This record comes from a study of Vδ1+ human thymocytes. Points from the study as a whole: Thymic delta-chain repertoires held roughly 20% Vdelta2 sequences and few Vdelta3, despite high sort purity. Thymic TRG and TRD repertoires appeared highly polyclonal. Bulk repertoire data may be misinterpreted because of unexpected Vdelta2 sequences.

Extracted RNA was reverse transcribed into cDNA. The CDR3 regions were amplified by multiplex PCR from V-gene primers to a constant-region primer. TCRdb repeated clone calling on the multiplex PCR reads with CATT. The table records several thousand gamma-chain clones, roughly 40% of them present only once. The clonotype comes from a boy younger than two who had congenital heart surgery. The sequencing input was Vdelta1+ gamma-delta thymocytes from the thymus. Subset denoted: FACS-sorted CD3+ TCRalphabeta- TCRVdelta1+ TCRVdelta2- thymocytes. The chain has TRGV3 and TRGJ1 or TRGJ2. TCRdb lists no J gene, so it was determined here by aligning the DNA to germline. The CDR3 sequence: CTTWDRPGHYKKLF. The CDR3 DNA sequence: TGTACCACCTGGGACAGGCCAGGTCATTATAAGAAACTCTTT.